This T cell receptor beta chain is drawn from a study of human T cells and chemical hapten exposure. The study's findings and limits: Expanded TCR sets contained significantly more large CDR3 similarity clusters than controls.

TCRdb re-called the RACE reads with MiXCR, one entry per CDR3 protein. The repertoire holds approximately 340,000 distinct CDR3 sequences, with about 7% as singletons. Time point meaning: patch test 1, 2 weeks after DPC sensitization. Treatment reported: therapeutic diphenylcyclopropenone sensitization with weekly scalp DPC. This clonotype was seen ten or more times. The antigen is undetermined. This receptor was identified in a woman younger than 35 with alopecia areata. Some clones in this sample may be carry-over from other donors' samples. The specimen was whole blood, collected in connection with sensitization to the hapten diphenylcyclopropenone (DPC).

In nucleotides, the CDR3 is TGTGCCAGCAGTCCGGGAACCGGGGAGACCCAGTACTTC. Protein: CASSPGTGETQYF. V and J are TRBV13 and TRBJ2-5; TRBD2 might be the D (5 bases). CDR1 and CDR2 (germline): PRHDT, FYEKMQ (reference sequence). CDR3 size: 13 residues. V was cut by 6 bases and J by 5 bases, with 13 bases left in between. Full variable domain (rest looked up from reference TRBV13 and TRBJ2-5): AAGVIQSPRHLIKEKRETATLKCYPIPRHDTVYWYQQGPGQDPQFLISFYEKMQSDKGSIPDRFSAQQFSDYHSELNMSSLELGDSALYFCASSPGTGETQYFGPGTRLLVL.